This T cell receptor (beta chain) comes out of a study of cytomegalovirus exposure and HLA in healthy donors. The CDR3 covers 14 residues. Trimming took 3 bases from V and 4 from J, leaving 9 bases between them. From germline, CDR1 is LNHDA and CDR2 SQIVND (reference sequence). Researchers ran the PCR with 60 Vbeta and 13 Jbeta primers. Produced via immunoSEQ multiplex PCR; TCRdb's table is partial and in-frame only. The table records 200,000 to 250,000 clones, around 89% of them present only once. Sequencing used PBMCs. The gene calls are TRBV19 and TRBJ1-4; maybe TRBD1 (5 bases). This sequence originates from a woman aged 18-30 years in good health and CMV-seronegative. CDR3 region: CASSIGRVNEKLFF. The CDR3 DNA reads TGTGCCAGTAGTATCGGCAGGGTTAATGAAAAACTGTTTTTT.